In this sample, the clone carrying this T cell receptor beta chain turned up many times. Diagnostic decisions used clinical symptoms, serum thyroxine and TRAb, thyroid ultrasound and orbital computed tomography. The record originates from a study of T cells in Graves' hyperthyroidism and ophthalmopathy. Study as a whole: Peripheral blood was obtained at initial diagnosis, preceding any treatment.

Regions amplified from RNA transcripts were the TCR beta CDR3 regions. A set of HTBI primers served as the primers for a first-round RT-PCR of the TCR CDR3. TCRdb reprocessed the multiplex PCR reads via MiXCR and lists one record per CDR3 protein. This table has about 600,000 distinct CDR3 sequences, approximately 15% appearing once. CDR1 and CDR2 from the germline V gene are MDHEN and SYDVKM. This CDR3 is built from 19 residues. The V end was cut by 4 bases, the J end by 7 bases, with 29 bases between. What was sequenced was blood. The TCR was taken from a woman aged 18-29 years with Graves' ophthalmopathy. The chain carries TRBV28 and TRBJ1-5; D is undetermined. CDR3 amino acids: CASSSLELRLVSSRQPQHF. CDR3 nucleotides: TGTGCCAGCAGTTCCCTTGAATTAAGGTTGGTATCGTCTCGGCAGCCCCAGCATTTT.